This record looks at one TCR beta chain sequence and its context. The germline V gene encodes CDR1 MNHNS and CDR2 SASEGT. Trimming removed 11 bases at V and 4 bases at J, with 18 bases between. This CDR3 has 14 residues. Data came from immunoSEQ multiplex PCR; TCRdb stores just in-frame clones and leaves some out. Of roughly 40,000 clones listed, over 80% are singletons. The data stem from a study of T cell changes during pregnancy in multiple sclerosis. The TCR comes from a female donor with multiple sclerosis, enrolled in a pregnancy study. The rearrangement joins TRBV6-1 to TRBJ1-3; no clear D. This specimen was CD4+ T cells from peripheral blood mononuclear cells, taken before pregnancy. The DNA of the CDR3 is TGTGCCCTGAGGTCATCCTCTACCGGAAACACCATATATTTT. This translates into CALRSSSTGNTIYF.